These 17 T cell receptor beta chains share one sample of origin, sequenced in a study of brain metastases from non-small cell lung cancer. The assay was immunoSEQ multiplex PCR, and TCRdb's table has in-frame clones only and misses some. Of about 1,000 clones in the sample, nearly 90% were seen once. The sequencing input was tumor-adjacent normal tissue. The receptors shown here come from a donor aged 40 or over with non-small cell lung cancer.

The chain carries TRBV5-1 and TRBJ1-4, with 8 bases fitting TRBD1. The length of the CDR3 is 15 residues. The germline V gene encodes CDR1 SGHRS and CDR2 YFSETQ. V lost 1 base and J lost 5; bases outside the gene matches: 4. In nucleotides, the CDR3 is TGCGCCAGCAGCTTGCAGGGGGCCCTCAATGAAAAACTGTTTTTT. Translation gives CASSLQGALNEKLFF.

This rearrangement joins TRBV14 to TRBJ2-7, with 13 bases aligning to TRBD2. CDR1 SGHDN and CDR2 FVKESK come from the germline V gene. Trimming took 1 base from V and 8 from J; bases not matched to a gene: 5. This CDR3 region has 15 residues. CDR3 coding DNA: TGTGCCAGCAGCCAAGCTACTAGCGGGAGGGGGAAGCAGTACTTC. Its translation is CASSQATSGRGKQYF. Looking up the rest from reference TRBV14 and TRBJ2-7 gives the full variable domain: EAGVTQFPSHSVIEKGQTVTLRCDPISGHDNLYWYRRVMGKEIKFLLHFVKESKQDESGMPNNRFLAERTGGTYSTLKVQPAELEDSGVYFCASSQATSGRGKQYFGPGTRLTVT.

This clone was counted between two and nine times. The chain links TRBV2 to TRBJ2-5, with D unresolved. Germline V lookup: CDR1 SNHLY, CDR2 FYNNEI. The CDR3 has 13 residues. V was shortened by 8 bases and J by 0 bases, with 10 bases between the two germline ends. The CDR3 DNA reads as TGTGCCAGCTATCGGCGAGACCAAGAGACCCAGTACTTC. It translates to CASYRRDQETQYF.

The V and J genes are TRBV30 and TRBJ2-3; D call uncertain. CDR3 length equals 13 residues. CDR1 and CDR2 from the germline V gene are GTSNPN and SVGIG (reference sequence). CDR3 DNA: TGTGCTACGTTGGAGAGAGGTGGAGATACGCAGTATTTT. It codes for CATLERGGDTQYF.

This clone came up a few times. Other nucleotide sequences from this sample produce the same CDR3. This chain joins TRBV19 and TRBJ1-5; 7 bases line up with TRBD1. The CDR3 consists of 14 residues. Per the germline V gene, CDR1 is LNHDA and CDR2 is SQIVND (reference sequence). J gave up 4 bases and V 6 bases, and 6 bases lay outside the gene matches. The CDR3 DNA follows: TGTGCCAGTAGCCCGGGACAGAAAAATCAGCCCCAGCATTTT. This codes for CASSPGQKNQPQHF.

The DNA for the CDR3 is TGTGCCAGCAGAGGAGATCTACAGGGGGTGTATGGCTACACCTTC. Translating it yields CASRGDLQGVYGYTF. This chain uses TRBV6-4 with TRBJ1-2; 8 bases map to TRBD1. Germline V gene lookup returns CDR1 MRHNA and CDR2 SNTAGT. The J segment lost 5 bases and the V segment lost 6 bases, leaving 11 bases of the junction unmatched. CDR3 length: 15 residues.

This sequence joins TRBV7-8 and TRBJ2-5; 7 nucleotides line up with TRBD2. J lost 4 bases, V lost 1 base, and 6 bases had no gene match. CDR1 is SGHVS, CDR2 FQNEAQ, per germline. This CDR3 spans 15 amino acids. The CDR3 nucleotides are TGTGCCAGCAGCTTAGGGGGGGGGATAATAGAGACCCAGTACTTC. Protein product: CASSLGGGIIETQYF.

The chain employs TRBV9 and TRBJ1-3; 8 bases are a match to TRBD1. Germline V CDR1 and CDR2: SGDLS, YYNGEE. J gave up 0 bases and V 4 bases, and 9 bases lay outside the gene matches. CDR3 length equals 17 residues. Here the CDR3 reads CASSIVVGQASGNTIYF. CDR3 bases: TGTGCCAGCAGCATAGTCGTGGGACAGGCCTCTGGAAACACCATATATTTT.

The chain combines TRBV10-1 with TRBJ2-5; D may be TRBD1 (6 bases). Germline V gene sequence: CDR1 WNHNN, CDR2 SYGVQD (reference sequence). Trimming took 2 bases from V and 10 from J, leaving 17 bases between them. The CDR3 spans 14 residues. This chain's CDR3 is CASSETPDSLVQYF. CDR3 DNA: TGCGCCAGCAGTGAGACCCCGGACAGCTTGGTCCAGTACTTC.

The chain uses TRBV6-5 and TRBJ1-2, with a weak D call TRBD1 (6 bases). The CDR3 runs 16 residues. From germline, CDR1 is MNHEY and CDR2 SVGAGI. V dropped 4 bases and J dropped 4 bases, with 19 bases sitting between them. The CDR3 sequence is CASSSLGQGLPYGYTF. The CDR3 DNA follows: TGTGCCAGCAGTTCCCTTGGGCAGGGGTTACCCTATGGCTACACCTTC.

The V call is TRBV28, the J call TRBJ2-7, with TRBD2 as a possible D gene (5 bases). The length of the CDR3 is 15 residues. V was pared by 7 bases and J by 10 bases, with 26 bases between. Per germline, CDR1 MDHEN and CDR2 SYDVKM. The CDR3 DNA reads as TGTGCCAGCACCTCCCCCCGGGGTCCTCCCAGACCCCAGTACTTC. It translates to CASTSPRGPPRPQYF. The complete variable domain, with remaining parts taken from reference TRBV28 and TRBJ2-7, reads DVKVTQSSRYLVKRTGEKVFLECVQDMDHENMFWYRQDPGLGLRLIYFSYDVKMKEKGDIPEGYSVSREKKERFSLILESASTNQTSMYLCASTSPRGPPRPQYFGPGTRLTVT.

This clone has just a few counts. J is TRBJ2-5 and V is TRBV9; 11 bases map to TRBD2. V dropped 2 bases and J dropped 4; count of bases not matched to a gene: 4. CDR3 length: 15 amino acids. Per germline, CDR1 SGDLS and CDR2 YYNGEE. The CDR3, as DNA: TGTGCCAGCAGCGTGTGGGGGACTAGCGGAGAGACCCAGTACTTC. This translates into CASSVWGTSGETQYF.

The chain links TRBV6-4 to TRBJ2-3; D is possibly TRBD1 or TRBD2 (5 bases each). This CDR3 has 15 amino acids. Trimming removed 1 base from V and 4 bases from J, with 12 bases in between. Germline assignment: CDR1 MRHNA and CDR2 SNTAGT. CDR3: CASSDLPGTADTQYF. CDR3 nucleotide sequence: TGTGCCAGCAGTGACTTGCCCGGGACGGCAGATACGCAGTATTTT.

Comments on this clone: One junction end does not reproduce the germline sequence, and a read error may be involved. The CDR3 protein is CASSLLSVSEQYF. The CDR3 nucleotides read TGTGCTAGCAGCCTTCTCAGCGTCAGCGAGCAGTATTTC. The chain is built from TRBV7-2 and TRBJ2-7; no reliable D call. The CDR3 covers 13 residues. Germline V gene data show CDR1 as SGHTA and CDR2 as FQGNSA.

Regarding this clone: The same CDR3 arises from other DNA sequences in this sample as well. The chain recombines TRBV11-1 with TRBJ1-1; a possible D gene is TRBD1 (6 bases). CDR3 length: 13 amino acids. CDR1 and CDR2 (germline): SGHAT, FQDESV (reference sequence). V was cut by 3 bases and J by 5 bases, with 10 bases left in between. CDR3 coding DNA: TGTGCCAGCAGCTTGCGAAGGGGGACTGAAGCTTTCTTT. Its protein is CASSLRRGTEAFF.

The gene calls are TRBV2 and TRBJ1-5; 7 nucleotides align to TRBD1. Germline CDR1 and CDR2: SNHLY and FYNNEI. V was pared by 6 bases and J by 6 bases, with 8 bases of the junction left unmatched. The length of the CDR3 is 14 residues. CDR3 sequence: CASRPGSGGQPQHF. The DNA for the CDR3 is TGTGCCAGCAGGCCTGGTTCAGGGGGTCAGCCCCAGCATTTT. Full variable domain (remainder filled in from reference TRBV2 and TRBJ1-5): EPEVTQTPSHQVTQMGQEVILRCVPISNHLYFYWYRQILGQKVEFLVSFYNNEISEKSEIFDDQFSVERPDGSNFTLKIRSTKLEDSAMYFCASRPGSGGQPQHFGDGTRLSIL.

This sequence joins TRBV7-2 and TRBJ1-3; D uncertain. V dropped 3 bases and J dropped 0 bases, with 9 bases sitting between them. CDR1 and CDR2 from the germline V gene are SGHTA and FQGNSA. The CDR3 totals 15 residues. Here the CDR3 DNA reads TGTGCCAGCAGCTTGAATCGGGACTCTGGAAACACCATATATTTT. It translates to CASSLNRDSGNTIYF.